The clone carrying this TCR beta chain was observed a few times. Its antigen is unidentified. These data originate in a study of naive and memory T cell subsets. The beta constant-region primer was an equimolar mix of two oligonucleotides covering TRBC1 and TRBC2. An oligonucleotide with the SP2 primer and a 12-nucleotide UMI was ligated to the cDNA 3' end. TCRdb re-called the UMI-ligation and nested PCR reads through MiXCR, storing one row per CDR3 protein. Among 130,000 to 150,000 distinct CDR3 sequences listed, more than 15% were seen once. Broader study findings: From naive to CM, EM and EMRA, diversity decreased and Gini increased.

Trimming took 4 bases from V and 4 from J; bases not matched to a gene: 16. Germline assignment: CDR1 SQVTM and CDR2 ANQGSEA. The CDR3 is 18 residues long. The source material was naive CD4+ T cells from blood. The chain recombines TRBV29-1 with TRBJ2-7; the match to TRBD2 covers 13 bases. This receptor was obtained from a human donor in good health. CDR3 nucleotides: TGCAGCGTTGCACCCTCTATTGCCGGACTAGCGGGAGAGTACGAGCAGTACTTC. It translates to CSVAPSIAGLAGEYEQYF.